The rows below give T cell receptor beta chains drawn from one sample of a study of T cell responses to AZD1222 COVID-19 vaccine. Some clones are missing from TCRdb's copy, which holds only in-frame ones; the method was immunoSEQ multiplex PCR. The sample carries some 170,000 clones, 92% recorded once. The sample in question was peripheral blood, obtained 28 days after the second AZD1222 dose. These receptors were taken from an adult who received the AZD1222 COVID-19 vaccine. Both conserved end residues are part of each CDR3. The D gene is left open where the match is weak. Clone size, where shown, is once, few, many, or a class for clones that have expanded.

CDR3 length: 11
V gene: TRBV10-3
J gene: TRBJ2-7
clone size: .
D gene: .
CDR3 DNA: TGTGCCATCGGCGAGGCCCTCCAGCAGTACTTC
CDR3 protein: CAIGEALQQYF

CDR3 length: 16
V gene: TRBV19
J gene: TRBJ1-5
clone size: .
D gene: .
CDR3 DNA: TGTGCCAGTAGTATTCGCTTGACATCTAGCAATCAGCCCCAGCATTTT
CDR3 protein: CASSIRLTSSNQPQHF

CDR3 length: 15
V gene: TRBV9
J gene: TRBJ1-5
clone size: .
D gene: TRBD1
CDR3 DNA: TGTGCCAGCAGTTTTAACAGGGGAGTCAATCAGCCCCAGCATTTT
CDR3 protein: CASSFNRGVNQPQHF

CDR3 length: 12
V gene: TRBV18
J gene: TRBJ2-3
clone size: once
D gene: .
CDR3 DNA: TGTGCCAGCTCACCAGCAGGAGATACGCAGTATTTT
CDR3 protein: CASSPAGDTQYF

CDR3 length: 14
V gene: TRBV15
J gene: TRBJ2-5
clone size: .
D gene: .
CDR3 DNA: TGTGCCACCAGCAGGGAGGGGGCAGGGGAGACCCAGTACTTC
CDR3 protein: CATSREGAGETQYF

CDR3 length: 15
V gene: TRBV5-4
J gene: TRBJ1-1
clone size: .
D gene: TRBD1
CDR3 DNA: TGTGCCAGCAGCTGGGGACAGGGACCGAACACTGAAGCTTTCTTT
CDR3 protein: CASSWGQGPNTEAFF

CDR3 length: 16
V gene: TRBV7-9
J gene: TRBJ2-3
clone size: few
D gene: TRBD1
CDR3 DNA: TGTGCCAGCAGCCCAAGGTGGCAGGGGGCCGCAGATACGCAGTATTTT
CDR3 protein: CASSPRWQGAADTQYF

CDR3 length: 17
V gene: TRBV2
J gene: TRBJ1-6
clone size: .
D gene: TRBD1
CDR3 DNA: TGTGCCAGCAGTGACCCAGGGGGGCGCGGGTATAATTCACCCCTCCACTTT
CDR3 protein: CASSDPGGRGYNSPLHF

CDR3 length: 14
V gene: TRBV10-3
J gene: TRBJ1-1
clone size: .
D gene: TRBD1
CDR3 DNA: TGTGCCATCAGTCTCCCAGGGGGGAGCACTGAAGCTTTCTTT
CDR3 protein: CAISLPGGSTEAFF

CDR3 length: 14
V gene: TRBV11-2
J gene: TRBJ2-2
clone size: .
D gene: .
CDR3 DNA: TGTGCCAGCAGCTTAGCGGGGGTAGCCGGGGAGCTGTTTTTT
CDR3 protein: CASSLAGVAGELFF

CDR3 length: 15
V gene: TRBV18
J gene: TRBJ1-2
clone size: .
D gene: .
CDR3 DNA: TGTGCCAGCTCACCACCGTGGGGAGCTAACTATGGCTACACCTTC
CDR3 protein: CASSPPWGANYGYTF

CDR3 length: 15
V gene: TRBV6-6
J gene: TRBJ1-2
clone size: .
D gene: .
CDR3 DNA: TGTGCCAGCATCCTAGGGGGACCGATCAACTATGGCTACACCTTC
CDR3 protein: CASILGGPINYGYTF

CDR3 length: 16
V gene: TRBV6-5
J gene: TRBJ2-2
clone size: .
D gene: .
CDR3 DNA: TGTGCCAGCAGTTACACCCCCTGGGAGCCCGTCGGGGAGCTGTTTTTT
CDR3 protein: CASSYTPWEPVGELFF

CDR3 length: 13
V gene: TRBV6-5
J gene: TRBJ2-7
clone size: .
D gene: TRBD1
CDR3 DNA: TGTGCCAGCAGTAAGGGACAGGGCTACGAGCAGTACTTC
CDR3 protein: CASSKGQGYEQYF

CDR3 length: 15
V gene: TRBV19
J gene: TRBJ1-1
clone size: .
D gene: TRBD1
CDR3 DNA: TGTGCCAGTAGCCGACAGGGCAACTCGAACACTGAAGCTTTCTTT
CDR3 protein: CASSRQGNSNTEAFF

CDR3 length: 13
V gene: TRBV6-5
J gene: TRBJ1-3
clone size: .
D gene: TRBD1
CDR3 DNA: TGTGCCAGCTCTGACAGGGCGGGAAACACCATATATTTT
CDR3 protein: CASSDRAGNTIYF